At least ten counts were recorded for the clone carrying this TCR beta chain. Its specificity is not known. They built TCR cDNA with 5'RACE template switching, a step that put in a universal primer site and UMIs. MiXCR, applied by TCRdb to the 5' RACE reads, yields one record per CDR3 protein. The sample yields 100,000 to 150,000 distinct CDR3 sequences, 7.2% seen once. This sample was included in a study of T cells after yellow fever vaccination. Whole-study findings and limits: The booster saw the reappearance of most primary-vaccination clones (nearly 98% CD4, about 85% CD8). A small share of clonotypes appeared in both CD4 and CD8 compartments. Weaker, the secondary response had a peak occurring faster, on day 5 versus 15.

The ends lost 1 base at V and 4 bases at J; junction bases unmatched: 3. Germline V gene lookup returns CDR1 DFQATT and CDR2 SNEGSKA (reference sequence). CDR3 length: 15 amino acids. This receptor was identified in a man aged 18-30 years who received the YFV17D yellow fever vaccine. This sample comprised CD4+ T cells sorted from PBMCs, obtained more than 40 days after the first yellow fever vaccination. The V gene is TRBV20-1, the J gene TRBJ2-3; 12 bases are shared with TRBD2. The CDR3 coding sequence is TGCAGTGCTAGAGCACTAGCGGGGGGATCAGATACGCAGTATTTT. This gives the protein CSARALAGGSDTQYF.